This T cell receptor (beta chain) originates from a study of T cells in women clearing cervical HPV infection. Details on this clone: Sequencing ends 3 residues short of the CDR3 end; the germline J gene provides the rest.

Germline values: CDR1 SNHLY, CDR2 FYNNEI. Losses at the gene ends were 0 bases for V and 5 bases for J; bases not matched to a gene: 14. The CDR3 spans 18 residues. This table comes from immunoSEQ multiplex PCR, and its TCRdb copy is limited to in-frame clones, with some not included. The sample features about 48,000 clones, with roughly 1.6% in its top ten. The receptor was isolated from a woman aged 18 to 69 with a cervical HPV16 infection that either progressed to CIN3+ or cleared (not recorded which). The chain links TRBV2 to TRBJ2-5; TRBD2 agrees at 8 bases. Sequencing was carried out using blood buffy coat. This CDR3 is CASSEALPGLAGGETQYF. The CDR3 bases that were read are TGTGCCAGCAGTGAAGCGCTTCCGGGGCTAGCGGGCGGTGAGACC.